This entry lists 5 T cell receptor beta chains sequenced from one sample in a study of cytomegalovirus exposure and HLA in healthy donors. A multiplex PCR was run with 60 Vbeta primers and 13 Jbeta primers. Profiling relied on immunoSEQ multiplex PCR, and the TCRdb table lists in-frame clones only, not all of them. The sample has about 160,000 clones; approximately 70% are singletons. The source material was PBMCs. The receptors originated from a man in his forties in good health and CMV-seropositive.

The chain recombines TRBV6-5 with TRBJ1-1; D remains ambiguous. Trimming stripped 0 bases from V and 3 bases from J, with 8 bases between. The CDR3 has 14 residues. Germline V gene lookup returns CDR1 MNHEY and CDR2 SVGAGI. CDR3 region: CASSYSFEYTEAFF. CDR3 nucleotides: TGTGCCAGCAGTTACTCGTTCGAGTACACTGAAGCTTTCTTT.

V usage is TRBV6-1 and J usage is TRBJ1-1, with 7 bases identical to TRBD1. The CDR3 runs 13 residues. After removal of 9 bases from V and 0 bases from J, the junction contained 4 bases not matched to a gene. Germline CDR1 reads MNHNS; CDR2 reads SASEGT. The CDR3 protein is CASRQGMNTEAFF. The CDR3 coding sequence is TGTGCCAGTAGACAGGGCATGAACACTGAAGCTTTCTTT.

V usage is TRBV10-1 and J usage is TRBJ2-3, with TRBD1 matching 9 bases. Germline V gene lookup returns CDR1 WNHNN and CDR2 SYGVQD (reference sequence). The V and J ends lost 6 bases and 4 bases, in that order; junction bases with no gene match: 17. The CDR3 has 18 amino acids. The CDR3 DNA is TGCGCCAGCAGCGATCGGGACAGGGAATTAGACGGGGCAGATACGCAGTATTTT. Protein: CASSDRDRELDGADTQYF.

V gene TRBV6-4 combines with J gene TRBJ1-1, with 11 bases matching TRBD1. With 0 bases clipped from V and 3 bases from J, the junction kept 9 bases outside the gene matches. The CDR3 spans 18 residues. Germline V CDR1 and CDR2: MRHNA, SNTAGT. The CDR3: CASSDSRDRGLRDTEAFF. CDR3 in DNA: TGTGCCAGCAGTGACTCCAGGGACAGGGGGTTAAGGGACACTGAAGCTTTCTTT.

This clone was seen once. The chain combines TRBV6-5 with TRBJ2-7; a possible D gene is TRBD1 (7 bases). This CDR3 spans 14 amino acids. Trimming took 2 bases from V and 2 from J, leaving 10 bases between them. CDR1 is MNHEY, CDR2 SVGAGI, per germline. The CDR3 sequence is CASSYRGTAYEQYF. CDR3 nucleotides: TGTGCCAGCAGTTACCGGGGGACAGCCTACGAGCAGTACTTC.